This passage covers 31 T cell receptor beta chains from one sample sequenced in a study of shared clonotypes between healthy human individuals. Sequenced by immunoSEQ multiplex PCR; TCRdb stores in-frame clones only, minus some. The repertoire includes 550,000 to 850,000 clones, roughly two thirds of them detected once, and around 1.7% sits in the top ten. Sequencing was done on a sample of memory CD4+ T cells sorted from blood. Subset denoted: CD45RA-negative fraction. The origin of the receptors is a woman aged 25-40 years in good health.

The rearrangement uses TRBV5-1 and TRBJ2-7, with D perhaps TRBD1 (7 bases). V was pared by 2 bases and J by 7 bases, with 10 bases between. The CDR3 covers 12 residues. Germline CDR1 is SGHRS and CDR2 is YFSETQ. The CDR3 loop reads CASSFRGEEQYF. The DNA for the CDR3 is TGCGCCAGCAGCTTCAGGGGGGAAGAGCAGTACTTC.

This chain links TRBV19 with TRBJ1-5; tentatively, D is TRBD1 (6 bases). Trimming took off 6 bases at V and 3 bases at J, with 24 bases between the two ends. This CDR3 has 18 amino acids. CDR1 is LNHDA and CDR2 is SQIVND in the germline V gene (reference sequence). CDR3 residues: CASRRAGGRGVANQPQHF. In DNA, the CDR3 is TGTGCCAGTAGGCGAGCGGGGGGGCGCGGGGTTGCCAATCAGCCCCAGCATTTT.

This clone was recorded once. This chain joins TRBV4-1 and TRBJ2-7, with 7 bases fitting TRBD2. V was clipped by 6 bases and J by 5 bases; unmatched bases: 13. Germline V gene sequence: CDR1 MGHRA, CDR2 YSYEKL. The CDR3 consists of 15 residues. CDR3 region: CASRPSWRESHEQYF. In DNA form, the CDR3 reads TGCGCCAGCAGACCTAGCTGGCGGGAGTCTCACGAGCAGTACTTC.

In this sample, this clone turned up many times. This chain uses TRBV7-5 with TRBJ2-7; TRBD2 is the table's D call, not checked against the DNA. TRBV7-5 constitutes a pseudogene. This CDR3 contains 11 residues. Here the CDR3 reads CVRSPGGEQYF. CDR3 nucleotide sequence: TGTGTCAGAAGCCCCGGGGGCGAGCAGTACTTC.

This clone came up once. The CDR3 region has the DNA TGTGCCAGCAGTTTCCGACAGGGTGGGTCCTATGGCTACACCTTC. This translates into CASSFRQGGSYGYTF. The rearrangement uses TRBV27 and TRBJ1-2; TRBD1 matches 7 bases. CDR3 length: 15 residues. Germline lookup yields CDR1 MNHEY and CDR2 SMNVEV (reference sequence). The trim removed 3 bases at V and 4 bases at J, leaving 8 bases unmatched.

This chain connects TRBV19 to TRBJ1-5; D is unclear. The V and J ends lost 7 bases and 0 bases respectively, with 10 bases between them. CDR3 length: 14 residues. CDR1 is LNHDA, CDR2 SQIVND, per germline (reference sequence). The CDR3 reads CASTLLHSNQPQHF. CDR3 in DNA: TGTGCCAGTACCCTCTTGCATAGCAATCAGCCCCAGCATTTT. Full variable domain (missing parts from reference TRBV19 and TRBJ1-5): DGGITQSPKYLFRKEGQNVTLSCEQNLNHDAMYWYRQDPGQGLRLIYYSQIVNDFQKGDIAEGYSVSREKKESFPLTVTSAQKNPTAFYLCASTLLHSNQPQHFGDGTRLSIL.

The chain links TRBV4-1 to TRBJ2-1; 9 nucleotides line up with TRBD2. V trimming: 3 bases; J trimming: 4 bases; junction bases outside the gene matches: 7. CDR3 length equals 16 residues. Germline CDR1 is MGHRA and CDR2 is YSYEKL. CDR3 nucleotides: TGCGCCAGCAGCCACCCTGGACTAGCGACGTACAATGAGCAGTTCTTC. Translated, it gives CASSHPGLATYNEQFF.

V usage is TRBV14 and J usage is TRBJ2-4; no definite D call. The CDR3 runs to 16 residues. The V gene lost 1 base and the J gene lost 2 bases, with 12 bases spanning the gap. Germline CDR1 SGHDN, CDR2 FVKESK. The CDR3 DNA follows: TGTGCCAGCAGCCAAGCGGGTCCCCAAACCAAAAACATTCAGTACTTC. Translated, it gives CASSQAGPQTKNIQYF.

J is TRBJ1-5 and V is TRBV6-1; D possibly corresponds to TRBD1 (5 bases). The CDR3 loop spans 15 amino acids. V dropped 10 bases and J dropped 0 bases, with 16 bases sitting between them. Germline CDR1 is MNHNS and CDR2 is SASEGT. The CDR3 loop reads CATSVGGHSNQPQHF. As DNA, the CDR3 is TGTGCCACCTCGGTGGGCGGACATAGCAATCAGCCCCAGCATTTT.

The chain is built from TRBV7-8 and TRBJ1-4; TRBD1 matches at 7 bases. Losses at the gene ends were 1 base for V and 4 bases for J; bases not matched to a gene: 3. CDR3 length equals 15 residues. CDR1 SGHVS and CDR2 FQNEAQ come from the germline V gene. As DNA, the CDR3 is TGTGCCAGCAGCTTAGAGACAGGGTTTAATGAAAAACTGTTTTTT. Its protein is CASSLETGFNEKLFF.

Only a few counts were recorded for this clone. The J gene is TRBJ2-3, the V gene TRBV28; D is undetermined. V shed 4 bases and J shed 4 bases, with 12 bases lying between them. The CDR3 is 14 residues long. Germline CDR1 MDHEN, CDR2 SYDVKM. This chain's CDR3 is CASSSLPRPDTQYF. The CDR3 DNA follows: TGTGCCAGCAGTTCCCTCCCTAGACCAGATACGCAGTATTTT.

This clone has only a few counts. V gene TRBV6-1 combines with J gene TRBJ2-1; the D gene is possibly TRBD2 (5 bases). The CDR3 length is 19 residues. V dropped 3 bases and J dropped 4 bases, with 25 bases sitting between them. Germline assignment: CDR1 MNHNS and CDR2 SASEGT. For the CDR3, the DNA is TGTGCCAGCAGTGACCTAGCTGGGTATACCGTTCTGATATACAATGAGCAGTTCTTC. It codes for CASSDLAGYTVLIYNEQFF.

A note on this clone: At one of its ends the junction is not consistent with the germline gene, which may arise from a read error. This chain joins TRBV20-1 and TRBJ1-1; D not certain. The CDR3 loop spans 11 amino acids. Germline V lookup: CDR1 DFQATT, CDR2 SNEGSKA (reference sequence). The CDR3 is CSAVLRTEAFF. The CDR3 DNA follows: TGCAGTGCTGTACTACGAACTGAAGCCTTCTTT.

This clone appeared a few times. The chain uses TRBV27 and TRBJ2-3; D is perhaps TRBD1 (5 bases). CDR1 is MNHEY, CDR2 SMNVEV, per germline (reference sequence). This CDR3 has 17 amino acids. Trimming took off 2 bases at V and 0 bases at J, with 15 bases between the two ends. CDR3 bases: TGTGCCAGCAGTTTAGCAGTAGACAGCTCTAGCACAGATACGCAGTATTTT. Its translation: CASSLAVDSSSTDTQYF.

This clone has just one count. V and J are TRBV7-6 and TRBJ2-7; D not certain. The germline CDR1 and CDR2 sequences are SGHVS and FNYEAQ. The length of the CDR3 is 13 residues. Deletions cut 0 bases from V and 1 base from J, with 4 bases between. CDR3 DNA sequence: TGTGCCAGCAGCTTAGCCGTGTCCTACGAGCAGTACTTC. This gives the protein CASSLAVSYEQYF.

This clone occurred a few times. The rearrangement uses TRBV10-3 and TRBJ2-7; perhaps TRBD1 as D (5 bases). The V gene's germline CDR1 is ENHRY and CDR2 SYGVKD. The germline V and J ends were trimmed by 4 bases and 5 bases, with 12 bases remaining between them. There are 13 residues in the CDR3. CDR3 residues: CAISGQGNDEQYF. The CDR3, as DNA: TGTGCCATCAGTGGCCAGGGTAACGACGAGCAGTACTTC.

This chain uses TRBV6-1 with TRBJ2-1; 9 bases map to TRBD2. The trim removed 6 bases at V and 4 bases at J, leaving 7 bases unmatched. Germline V gene data show CDR1 as MNHNS and CDR2 as SASEGT. This CDR3 spans 15 amino acids. The CDR3 protein is CASSRGREGYNEQFF. The CDR3 nucleotides read TGTGCCAGCAGCCGGGGGCGGGAGGGTTACAATGAGCAGTTCTTC.

This clone was recorded a few times. The rearrangement links TRBV28 to TRBJ1-2; D not certain. The V end was cut by 7 bases, the J end by 2 bases, with 11 bases between. This CDR3 is 13 amino acids long. Germline V CDR1 and CDR2: MDHEN, SYDVKM. The CDR3 protein is CASMTTRNYGYTF. The CDR3 coding sequence is TGTGCCAGCATGACAACCCGAAACTATGGCTACACCTTC.

V and J are TRBV5-1 and TRBJ1-1; D gene unclear. This CDR3 has 15 amino acids. Per germline, CDR1 SGHRS and CDR2 YFSETQ. V was shortened by 4 bases and J by 3 bases, with 16 bases between the two germline ends. The DNA of the CDR3 is TGCGCCAGCAGCCAGACTACGGGATTCGACACTGAAGCTTTCTTT. It encodes CASSQTTGFDTEAFF.

This sequence joins TRBV28 and TRBJ2-7; 12 bases fit TRBD2. J was trimmed by 0 bases and V by 8 bases; bases with no gene match: 2. Germline V gene sequence: CDR1 MDHEN, CDR2 SYDVKM. The length of the CDR3 is 14 residues. CDR3 sequence reads: CASRLAGASYEQYF. DNA for the CDR3: TGTGCCAGCCGACTAGCGGGGGCCTCCTACGAGCAGTACTTC.

As concerns this clone: The same CDR3 is also encoded by other DNA sequences in this sample. J is TRBJ2-7 and V is TRBV5-1; 8 nucleotides agree with TRBD1. The CDR3 loop spans 14 amino acids. Trimming took 3 bases from V and 3 from J; bases not matched to a gene: 5. The germline V gene has CDR1 SGHRS and CDR2 YFSETQ. The CDR3: CASSSRTGSYEQYF. The CDR3 nucleotides read TGCGCCAGCAGCTCACGGACAGGGAGCTACGAGCAGTACTTC.

V is TRBV11-1 and J is TRBJ2-1; perhaps TRBD2 as D (5 bases). Deletions cut 6 bases from V and 5 bases from J, with 14 bases between. CDR1 and CDR2 (germline): SGHAT, FQDESV (reference sequence). CDR3 length equals 14 residues. CDR3: CASRRGLRDNEQFF. CDR3 nucleotide sequence: TGTGCCAGCAGACGCGGGCTGCGGGACAATGAGCAGTTCTTC.

The rearrangement links TRBV27 to TRBJ1-5; TRBD1 agrees at 8 bases. This CDR3 comprises 15 residues. The junction had 6 bases not matched to a gene; V was cut back by 3 bases and J by 5 bases. The germline CDR1 and CDR2 sequences are MNHEY and SMNVEV (reference sequence). The CDR3 here is CASSFNRGADQPQHF. CDR3 DNA: TGTGCCAGCAGTTTCAACAGGGGGGCGGATCAGCCCCAGCATTTT.

The chain has TRBV28 and TRBJ1-2, with D maybe TRBD1 (5 bases). This CDR3 contains 15 residues. V lost 4 bases and J 7 bases, leaving 19 bases between the germline ends. Germline CDR1 and CDR2: MDHEN and SYDVKM. The CDR3 spells CASSSRGGLGGGYTF. CDR3 in DNA: TGTGCCAGCAGTTCCCGGGGGGGACTCGGGGGTGGCTACACCTTC.

To note about this clone: Other DNA sequences in this sample translate to the same CDR3. The chain recombines TRBV5-4 with TRBJ2-5; TRBD1 is a possible D gene (6 bases). The CDR3 runs to 13 residues. V lost 1 base and J lost 3, with 7 bases in between. Germline loops: CDR1 SGHNT, CDR2 YYREEE (reference sequence). The CDR3 loop is CASSLKGEETQYF. The CDR3 region has the DNA TGTGCCAGCAGCTTGAAGGGGGAAGAGACCCAGTACTTC.

This clone was detected ten times or more. The chain joins TRBV27 to TRBJ1-4; D unresolved. Trimming removed 1 base at V and 7 bases at J, with 7 bases between. CDR1 and CDR2 from the germline V gene are MNHEY and SMNVEV (reference sequence). The length of the CDR3 is 13 residues. The CDR3 here is CASSLWAGEKLFF. CDR3 in DNA: TGTGCCAGCAGTTTATGGGCGGGTGAAAAACTGTTTTTT.

The V gene is TRBV28, the J gene TRBJ2-2, with a tentative D call TRBD2 (6 bases). This CDR3 has 13 residues. The V and J ends lost 2 bases and 7 bases respectively, with 8 bases between them. Per germline, CDR1 MDHEN and CDR2 SYDVKM. The DNA for the CDR3 is TGTGCCAGCAGTTTAGGGGGGATCGGGGAGCTGTTTTTT. Translated, it gives CASSLGGIGELFF.

The J gene is TRBJ2-5, the V gene TRBV12-5, with D tentatively TRBD2 (6 bases). Germline CDR1 LGHNT, CDR2 FRNRAP. There are 15 residues in the CDR3. Deletions cut 2 bases from V and 2 bases from J, with 12 bases between. The CDR3 region has the DNA TGTGCTAGTGGTTTGTTTCTCGGGAGACAAGAGACCCAGTACTTC. The encoded protein is CASGLFLGRQETQYF.

Written as DNA, the CDR3 is TGTGCCAGCAGCTTGTCTCCAGTTAACTCCTACGAGCAGTACTTC. Translating it yields CASSLSPVNSYEQYF. The chain employs TRBV11-2 and TRBJ2-7, with D unclear. This CDR3 is 15 amino acids long. The V end was cut by 3 bases, the J end by 0 bases, with 12 bases between. Germline CDR1 and CDR2: SGHAT and FQNNGV.

The V call is TRBV5-1, the J call TRBJ2-3, with a weak D call TRBD2 (6 bases). Trimming stripped 4 bases from V and 0 bases from J, with 12 bases between. The CDR3 is 15 amino acids. Per the germline V gene, CDR1 is SGHRS and CDR2 is YFSETQ. The CDR3 sequence: CASSLPGASTDTQYF. The DNA for the CDR3 is TGCGCCAGCAGCCTCCCGGGAGCGAGCACAGATACGCAGTATTTT.

The rearrangement uses TRBV28 and TRBJ1-2, with no clear D. CDR3 size: 13 residues. Trimming took off 3 bases at V and 5 bases at J, with 10 bases between the two ends. Germline CDR1 MDHEN, CDR2 SYDVKM. The CDR3 is CASSFGEAYGYTF. CDR3 DNA sequence: TGTGCCAGCAGTTTTGGGGAGGCGTATGGCTACACCTTC.